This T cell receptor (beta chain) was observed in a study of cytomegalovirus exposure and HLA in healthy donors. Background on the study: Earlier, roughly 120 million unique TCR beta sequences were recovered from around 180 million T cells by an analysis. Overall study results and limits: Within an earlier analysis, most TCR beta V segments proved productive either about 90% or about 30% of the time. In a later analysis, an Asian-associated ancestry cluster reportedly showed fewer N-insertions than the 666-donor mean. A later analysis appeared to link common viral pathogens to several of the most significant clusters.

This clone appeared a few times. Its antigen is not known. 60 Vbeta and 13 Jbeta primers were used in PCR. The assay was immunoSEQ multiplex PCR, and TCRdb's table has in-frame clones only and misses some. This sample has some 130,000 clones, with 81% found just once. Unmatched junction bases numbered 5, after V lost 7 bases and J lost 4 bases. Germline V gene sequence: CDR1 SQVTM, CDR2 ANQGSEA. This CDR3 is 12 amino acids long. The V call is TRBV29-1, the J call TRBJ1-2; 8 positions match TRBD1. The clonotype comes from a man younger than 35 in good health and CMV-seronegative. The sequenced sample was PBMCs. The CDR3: CSGGGTGYGYTF. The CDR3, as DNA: TGCAGCGGGGGGGGGACAGGCTATGGCTACACCTTC.